This T cell receptor (beta chain) derives from a study of CD8+CD57+ T cells in acquired aplastic anemia. Overall study context: On average, sorted CD4+ and CD8+ cells gave approximately 3.1 ug of DNA.

Genomic DNA provided the template from which TCR beta VDJ and CDR3 profiles were obtained. Each CDR3 protein gets one entry after TCRdb re-called the reads with MiXCR. This table holds 120,000 or so distinct CDR3 sequences, about half found once. On this clonotype itself: One end of the junction varies from germline; a read error may be responsible.

CDR3 size: 14 residues. Germline V CDR1 and CDR2: SGHTA, FQGNSA. The sequence derives from a human donor in good health, serving as a control. The sequenced sample was sorted CD4+, CD8+, or CD8+CD57+ T cells (not recorded which) from PBMCs. This chain connects TRBV7-2 to TRBJ2-7; perhaps TRBD1 as D (6 bases). The CDR3 coding sequence is TGCGCCAGCAGCAGGTACAGGGACGCCTACGAGCAGTACTTC. Translating gives CASSRYRDAYEQYF.